Following are 29 T cell receptor beta chains from one sample sequenced in a study of blood T cells in healthy people across ages. Next came a second PCR, run for roughly 6 to 11 cycles, which used a sample-barcoded 5' primer along with a J-beta primer mix. MiXCR, run by TCRdb on the 5' RACE reads, gives a single entry per CDR3 protein. This table holds approximately 770,000 distinct CDR3 sequences, more than 45% found once. The specimen sequenced was blood. These receptors all stem from a man aged 25 to 45 in good health.

The chain joins TRBV12-3 or TRBV12-4 to TRBJ2-1, with TRBD1 as a possible D gene (5 bases). The J call could be wrong; TRBJ2-7 is a better fit for the DNA end. This CDR3 region has 15 residues. CDR3 DNA: TGTGCCAGCACCGATACAGGTTACTCCTACAATGAGCAGTACTTC. Encoded protein: CASTDTGYSYNEQYF.

The V call is TRBV10-3, the J call TRBJ2-1, with a weak D call TRBD1 (7 bases). V lost 6 bases to trimming and J lost 0 bases, with 12 bases between them. The CDR3 loop spans 15 amino acids. Germline CDR1 reads ENHRY; CDR2 reads SYGVKD. This chain's CDR3 is CAIRDQGGSYNEQFF. For the CDR3, the DNA is TGTGCCATCAGAGACCAGGGGGGCTCCTACAATGAGCAGTTCTTC.

V gene TRBV11-2 combines with J gene TRBJ2-1; D is perhaps TRBD1 (5 bases). CDR3 size: 12 residues. The germline V and J ends were trimmed by 8 bases and 5 bases, with 10 bases remaining between them. In germline, CDR1 is SGHAT, CDR2 FQNNGV. The CDR3 sequence is CASAPGNNEQFF. CDR3 in DNA: TGTGCCAGCGCGCCAGGGAACAATGAGCAGTTCTTC.

The chain employs TRBV5-5 and TRBJ2-7, with D possibly being TRBD2 (5 bases). The germline V gene encodes CDR1 SGHKS and CDR2 YYEKEE (reference sequence). The germline V and J ends were trimmed by 1 base and 6 bases, with 11 bases remaining between them. The CDR3 is made up of 13 amino acids. CDR3: CASSLFLASEQYF. Here the CDR3 DNA reads TGTGCCAGCAGCTTGTTCCTAGCATCCGAGCAGTACTTC.

This clonotype was recorded a few times. The chain combines TRBV6-2 or TRBV6-3 with TRBJ2-5, with 9 bases fitting TRBD1. The CDR3 totals 12 residues. The trim removed 4 bases at V and 11 bases at J, leaving 5 bases unmatched. Germline V gene lookup returns CDR1 MNHEY and CDR2 SVGEGT. CDR3 nucleotide sequence: TGTGCCAGCAGTTCCAGGACAGGGGCGCAGTACTTC. Residues: CASSSRTGAQYF.

The chain's CDR3 is CASCWTSDYEQYF. CDR3 nucleotides: TGTGCCAGCTGCTGGACTAGTGACTACGAGCAGTACTTC. The J gene is TRBJ2-7, the V gene TRBV6-2 or TRBV6-3, with 7 bases identical to TRBD2. The CDR3 consists of 13 residues. Germline CDR1 reads MNHEY; CDR2 reads SVGEGT. Losses at the gene ends were 8 bases for V and 3 bases for J; bases not matched to a gene: 7.

The rearrangement uses TRBV28 and TRBJ2-7, with TRBD1 matching over 7 bases. V was clipped by 7 bases and J by 3 bases; unmatched bases: 12. The germline V gene has CDR1 MDHEN and CDR2 SYDVKM. The length of the CDR3 is 15 residues. The CDR3 DNA follows: TGTGCCAGCACCTCTTGGGGACAGAACAACTACGAGCAGTACTTC. It encodes CASTSWGQNNYEQYF.

This chain uses TRBV20-1 with TRBJ2-7; D perhaps matches TRBD2 (6 bases). Germline V gene data show CDR1 as DFQATT and CDR2 as SNEGSKA (reference sequence). The V and J ends lost 1 base and 6 bases respectively, with 16 bases between them. CDR3 length: 14 residues. CDR3 nucleotide sequence: TGCAGTGCTAGAGGTACCCGGGGGTCGGGCGAGCAGTACTTC. This gives the protein CSARGTRGSGEQYF.

CDR3 protein: CATRTGGNQPQHF. CDR3 bases: TGTGCCACCAGGACAGGGGGGAATCAGCCCCAGCATTTT. V is TRBV6-5 and J is TRBJ1-5, with 10 bases that match TRBD1. Looked up from germline, CDR1 is MNHEY and CDR2 is SVGAGI. This CDR3 is 13 amino acids long. After removal of 10 bases from V and 4 bases from J, the junction contained 4 bases not matched to a gene.

The chain has TRBV27 and TRBJ1-5; no firm D call. Trimming took 6 bases from V and 4 from J, leaving 10 bases between them. Germline CDR1 is MNHEY and CDR2 is SMNVEV (reference sequence). This CDR3 comprises 13 residues. The DNA of the CDR3 is TGTGCCAGCAGCTGGGCGAAGAATCAGCCCCAGCATTTT. The encoded protein is CASSWAKNQPQHF.

This chain joins TRBV6-1 and TRBJ2-4, with TRBD1 matching over 11 bases. The better agreement between TRBJ2-7 and the DNA end casts doubt on the J call. Looked up from germline, CDR1 is MNHNS and CDR2 is SASEGT. CDR3 length equals 15 residues. The CDR3: CASRVGQGAYYEQYF. The CDR3 bases are TGTGCCAGCAGAGTAGGACAGGGGGCGTATTACGAGCAGTACTTC.

This rearrangement joins TRBV28 to TRBJ2-3; 9 bases fit TRBD2. Germline V gene lookup returns CDR1 MDHEN and CDR2 SYDVKM. Trimming took 4 bases from V and 2 from J; bases not matched to a gene: 7. CDR3 length equals 16 residues. The CDR3 bases are TGTGCCAGCAGTTCCCCTCGACTAGCGGCCACAGATACGCAGTATTTT. Translating it yields CASSSPRLAATDTQYF.

The chain combines TRBV7-8 with TRBJ2-3; 8 bases fit TRBD1. Germline V gene lookup returns CDR1 SGHVS and CDR2 FQNEAQ. V shed 10 bases, J shed 5 bases, and the junction held 11 bases outside the gene matches. The CDR3 has 14 residues. For the CDR3, the DNA is TGTGCCACCTACTCCGGACAGGGAGAAGATACGCAGTATTTT. Protein product: CATYSGQGEDTQYF.

There are a few counts of this clonotype. The J gene is TRBJ2-7, the V gene TRBV2, with D unclear. CDR1 is SNHLY and CDR2 is FYNNEI in the germline V gene. Trimming took off 10 bases at V and 6 bases at J, with 13 bases between the two ends. CDR3 size: 11 residues. CDR3: CATRNRGEQYF. Written as DNA, the CDR3 is TGTGCCACCCGGAACCGCGGCGAGCAGTACTTC.

This clonotype was observed a few times. J is TRBJ2-7 and V is TRBV6-2 or TRBV6-3; unclear D gene. The CDR3 contains 12 residues. V lost 7 bases and J lost 6, with 13 bases in between. CDR1 and CDR2 (germline): MNHEY, SVGEGT. The CDR3 reads CASTDLTTEQYF. The DNA for the CDR3 is TGTGCCAGCACAGACCTGACGACCGAGCAGTACTTC.

The chain links TRBV28 to TRBJ1-2, with a tentative D call TRBD1 (6 bases). CDR3 length equals 14 residues. The V gene lost 3 bases and the J gene lost 7 bases, with 15 bases spanning the gap. The germline V gene has CDR1 MDHEN and CDR2 SYDVKM. CDR3 nucleotide sequence: TGTGCCAGCAGTTTCGGGGGCGCGTATGGTGGCTACACCTTC. Amino acid sequence: CASSFGGAYGGYTF.

The chain links TRBV3-1 to TRBJ2-4, with 11 bases that match TRBD2. The J call may be wrong; the DNA end is better matched by TRBJ2-7. The CDR3 sequence is 15 residues long. CDR1 is LGHDT, CDR2 YNNKEL, per germline (reference sequence). CDR3 in amino acids: CASSPQGLAANEQYF. The CDR3 nucleotides are TGTGCCAGCAGCCCCCAGGGACTAGCGGCCAACGAGCAGTACTTC.

The V call is TRBV28, the J call TRBJ1-6, with TRBD1 identical over 8 bases. This CDR3 has 20 residues. The germline CDR1 and CDR2 sequences are MDHEN and SYDVKM. With 2 bases clipped from V and 0 bases from J, the junction kept 12 bases outside the gene matches. This chain's CDR3 is CASSLGTGTGTLSYNSPLHF. The CDR3, as DNA: TGTGCCAGCAGTTTAGGTACCGGGACAGGAACCCTCTCCTATAATTCACCCCTCCACTTT.

The gene calls are TRBV7-9 and TRBJ1-2, with 7 nucleotides matching TRBD1. The J segment lost 2 bases and the V segment lost 3 bases, leaving 12 bases of the junction unmatched. CDR3 length equals 17 residues. Germline CDR1 and CDR2: SEHNR and FQNEAQ (reference sequence). The CDR3 reads CASSFGAGGFRNYGYTF. The CDR3 DNA is TGTGCCAGCAGCTTTGGGGCAGGGGGATTCAGGAACTATGGCTACACCTTC.

This clonotype was observed a handful of times. The chain is built from TRBV7-2 and TRBJ2-3, with D perhaps TRBD1 (5 bases). Germline loops: CDR1 SGHTA, CDR2 FQGNSA. The CDR3 is made up of 15 amino acids. Trimming cost V 5 bases and J 0 bases, with 12 bases left between them. The CDR3: CASSTQTASTDTQYF. The DNA of the CDR3 is TGTGCCAGCAGCACCCAGACAGCTAGCACAGATACGCAGTATTTT.

V usage is TRBV20-1 and J usage is TRBJ2-1; 8 bases are a match to TRBD2. CDR3 length: 14 amino acids. Trimming removed 0 bases from V and 2 bases from J; junction bases left unmatched: 0. The V gene's germline CDR1 is DFQATT and CDR2 SNEGSKA (reference sequence). The chain's CDR3 is CSARDSGAYNEQFF. The CDR3 DNA reads as TGCAGTGCTAGAGATAGCGGGGCCTACAATGAGCAGTTCTTC.

This chain uses TRBV20-1 with TRBJ1-2; 8 bases are a match to TRBD1. The CDR3 sequence is 16 residues long. The germline V gene encodes CDR1 DFQATT and CDR2 SNEGSKA (reference sequence). Trimming at V came to 3 bases and at J to 5 bases, leaving 14 bases not matched to a gene. The CDR3 here is CSARSFVDRDDYGYTF. The CDR3 DNA reads TGCAGTGCTAGGTCCTTCGTGGACAGGGATGATTATGGCTACACCTTC.

This clonotype has ten or more counts. This chain connects TRBV7-2 to TRBJ1-6; the D is unclear. The CDR3 contains 15 residues. V lost 1 base and J 0 bases, leaving 4 bases between the germline ends. CDR1 SGHTA and CDR2 FQGNSA come from the germline V gene. CDR3 DNA: TGTGCCAGCAGCTTAGGGAGCTCCTATAATTCACCCCTCCACTTT. This sequence encodes CASSLGSSYNSPLHF.

A few counts support this clonotype. The genes are TRBV9 and TRBJ2-3; 9 positions match TRBD2. Germline values: CDR1 SGDLS, CDR2 YYNGEE. V dropped 0 bases and J dropped 4; count of bases not matched to a gene: 6. CDR3 length: 16 residues. CDR3 amino acids: CASSVEGGGASDTQYF. CDR3 DNA: TGTGCCAGCAGCGTAGAGGGCGGGGGGGCCTCAGATACGCAGTATTTT.

The chain couples TRBV29-1 to TRBJ2-1; 8 nucleotides agree with TRBD1. Germline trimming cut 4 bases from V and 9 bases from J; bases unmatched to any gene: 8. The CDR3 is 13 amino acids. CDR1 is SQVTM, CDR2 ANQGSEA, per germline. This chain's CDR3 is CSVGGRGHFEQFF. Here the CDR3 DNA reads TGCAGCGTTGGGGGCAGGGGGCATTTTGAGCAGTTCTTC.

This chain connects TRBV7-3 to TRBJ2-3, with D perhaps TRBD1 or TRBD2 (5 bases each). The CDR3 is made up of 14 amino acids. The V gene lost 2 bases and the J gene lost 6 bases, with 12 bases spanning the gap. Germline V gene lookup returns CDR1 SGHTA and CDR2 FQGTGA. CDR3 sequence (DNA): TGTGCCAGCAGCTTACAGCAGGGACGTGATACGCAGTATTTT. Translation: CASSLQQGRDTQYF.

In this sample, this clonotype turned up a few times. The chain carries TRBV27 and TRBJ2-3, with a weak D call TRBD2 (5 bases). Germline values: CDR1 MNHEY, CDR2 SMNVEV (reference sequence). The CDR3 covers 16 residues. V was trimmed by 1 base and J by 6 bases, leaving 17 bases between them. CDR3 DNA sequence: TGTGCCAGCAGTTTATTGCGGACTGCGGACGCCGATACGCAGTATTTT. This translates into CASSLLRTADADTQYF.

A note on this clonotype: Mismatch with germline at one junction end may stem from a read error. The rearrangement joins TRBV19 to TRBJ2-1, with 8 bases aligning to TRBD2. The CDR3 runs 14 residues. The V gene's germline CDR1 is LNHDA and CDR2 SQIVND (reference sequence). CDR3 residues: CASSPGTSYTEQFF. CDR3 sequence (DNA): TGTGCCAGTAGTCCCGGGACTAGTTACACTGAGCAGTTCTTC.

This chain joins TRBV7-2 and TRBJ2-3; no clear D gene. CDR1 SGHTA and CDR2 FQGNSA come from the germline V gene. There are 14 residues in the CDR3. Trimming cost V 3 bases and J 2 bases, with 9 bases left between them. CDR3 protein: CASSLEHFTDTQYF. The CDR3 DNA is TGTGCCAGCAGCTTGGAACACTTCACAGATACGCAGTATTTT. The full variable domain, its missing parts supplied by reference TRBV7-2 and TRBJ2-3, is GAGVSQSPSNKVTEKGKDVELRCDPISGHTALYWYRQSLGQGLEFLIYFQGNSAPDKSGLPSDRFSAERTGGSVSTLTIQRTQQEDSAVYLCASSLEHFTDTQYFGPGTRLTVL.